This TCR beta chain was observed in a study of blood T cell repertoires in COVID-19. As for the study in general: The origin of the acute and convalescent COVID-19 samples was the United States, Italy and Spain. PBMCs, B-cell-depleted T cells, or T cells were the source of the cDNA or gDNA that made up the material.

As processed by the authors: Nucleated cell counts were estimated from reference gene primer amplification. Data came from immunoSEQ multiplex PCR; TCRdb stores just in-frame clones and leaves some out. V and J calls plus clone size are reproduced from that table; the DNA served to infer D and trimming. The sample has 55,000 or so clones; 90% are singletons. After removal of 5 bases from V and 1 base from J, the junction contained 5 bases not matched to a gene. Per germline, CDR1 MNHEY and CDR2 SVGAGI. There are 15 residues in the CDR3. The sequencing sample was made of peripheral blood. V usage is TRBV6-5 and J usage is TRBJ1-5, with TRBD1 matching over 7 bases. This receptor was identified in a man aged 35-49 years with acute or convalescent COVID-19. CDR3 sequence (DNA): TGTGCCAGCAGTAGACAGGGAAGAAGCAATCAGCCCCAGCATTTT. It encodes CASSRQGRSNQPQHF.